Included here is one T cell receptor (beta chain) sequence, with context. These data belong to a study of shared clonotypes between healthy human individuals. TCRdb keeps only in-frame clones here, not all; method: immunoSEQ multiplex PCR. The table includes 2.3 million or so clones, 93% detected once. The germline V gene encodes CDR1 MNHEY and CDR2 SVGAGI. The CDR3 extends over 13 amino acids. Trimming took off 8 bases at V and 4 bases at J, with 12 bases between the two ends. This clonotype originated in a man between 18 and 35 years old in good health. Some clones in this sample may be carry-over from other donors' samples. The sample consisted of naive CD4+ T cells from PBMCs. The subset here: CD45RA+ positively selected. The V gene is TRBV6-5, the J gene TRBJ1-3; no reliable D call. The CDR3, as DNA: TGTGCCAGCCGGGTCAGGTCCGGAAACACCATATATTTT. Encoded protein: CASRVRSGNTIYF.